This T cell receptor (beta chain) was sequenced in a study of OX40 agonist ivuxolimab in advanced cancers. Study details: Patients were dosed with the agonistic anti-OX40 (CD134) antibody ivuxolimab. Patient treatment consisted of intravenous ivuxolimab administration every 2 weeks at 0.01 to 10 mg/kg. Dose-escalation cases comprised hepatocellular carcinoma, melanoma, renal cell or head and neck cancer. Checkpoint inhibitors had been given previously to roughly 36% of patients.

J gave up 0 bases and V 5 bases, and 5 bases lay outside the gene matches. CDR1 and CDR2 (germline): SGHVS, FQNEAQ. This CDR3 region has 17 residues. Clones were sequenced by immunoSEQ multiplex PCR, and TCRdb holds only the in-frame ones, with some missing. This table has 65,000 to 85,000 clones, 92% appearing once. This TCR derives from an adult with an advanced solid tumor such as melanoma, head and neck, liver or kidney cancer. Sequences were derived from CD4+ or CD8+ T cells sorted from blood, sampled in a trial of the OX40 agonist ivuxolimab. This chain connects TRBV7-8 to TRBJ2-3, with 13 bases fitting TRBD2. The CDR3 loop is CASSQTSGGFSTDTQYF. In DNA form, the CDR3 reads TGTGCCAGCAGCCAGACTAGCGGGGGGTTCAGCACAGATACGCAGTATTTT.